This TCR beta chain was sequenced for a study of blood T cell repertoires in COVID-19. Study as a whole: PBMCs, B-cell-depleted T cells, or T cells were the source of the cDNA or gDNA that made up the material.

Per germline, CDR1 SGHTA and CDR2 FQGTGA. The length of the CDR3 is 15 residues. V gave up 5 bases and J gave up 4 bases, with 16 bases separating them. The table came from immunoSEQ multiplex PCR; TCRdb's copy has only in-frame clones and leaves some out. The table has some 250,000 clones, over 70% seen once. The clonotype was recovered from a man aged 35 to 55 with active or convalescent COVID-19. The chain couples TRBV7-3 to TRBJ2-3, with D maybe TRBD2 (7 bases). The specimen was peripheral blood. The CDR3 DNA reads as TGTGCCAGCAGCCCCCCGGGGGGCAGTGCAGATACGCAGTATTTT. Encoded protein: CASSPPGGSADTQYF.